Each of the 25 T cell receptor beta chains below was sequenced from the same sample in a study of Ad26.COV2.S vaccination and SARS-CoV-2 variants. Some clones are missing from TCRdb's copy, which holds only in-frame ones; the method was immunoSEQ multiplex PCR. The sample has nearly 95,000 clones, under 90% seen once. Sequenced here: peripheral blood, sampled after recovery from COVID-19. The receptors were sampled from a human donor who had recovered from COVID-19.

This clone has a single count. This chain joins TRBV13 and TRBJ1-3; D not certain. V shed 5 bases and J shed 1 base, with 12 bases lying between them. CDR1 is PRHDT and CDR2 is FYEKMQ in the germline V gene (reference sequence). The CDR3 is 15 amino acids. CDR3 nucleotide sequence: TGTGCCAGCAGCCGGGATCCCAATTCTGGAAACACCATATATTTT. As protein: CASSRDPNSGNTIYF.

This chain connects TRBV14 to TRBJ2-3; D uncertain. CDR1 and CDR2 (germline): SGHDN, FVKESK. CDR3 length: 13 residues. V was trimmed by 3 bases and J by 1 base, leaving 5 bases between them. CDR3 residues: CASSQLRTDTQYF. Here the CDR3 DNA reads TGTGCCAGCAGCCAGCTACGCACAGATACGCAGTATTTT.

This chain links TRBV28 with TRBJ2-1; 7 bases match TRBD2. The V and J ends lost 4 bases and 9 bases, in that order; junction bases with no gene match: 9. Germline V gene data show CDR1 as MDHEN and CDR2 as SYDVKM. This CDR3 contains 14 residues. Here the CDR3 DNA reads TGTGCCAGCAGTTCTGTAGGGACTACGGGTGAGCAGTTCTTC. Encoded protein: CASSSVGTTGEQFF.

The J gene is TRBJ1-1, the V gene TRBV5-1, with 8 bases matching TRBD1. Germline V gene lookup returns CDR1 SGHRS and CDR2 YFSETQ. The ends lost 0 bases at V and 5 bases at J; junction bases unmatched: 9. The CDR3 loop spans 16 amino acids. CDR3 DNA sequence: TGCGCCAGCAGCTTGGCCGGACAGGGTCAGGGGACTGAAGCTTTCTTT. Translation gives CASSLAGQGQGTEAFF.

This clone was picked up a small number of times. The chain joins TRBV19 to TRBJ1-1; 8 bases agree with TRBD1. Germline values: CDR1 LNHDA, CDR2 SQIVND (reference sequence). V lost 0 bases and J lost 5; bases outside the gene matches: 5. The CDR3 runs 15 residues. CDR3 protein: CASSIDLRQGTEAFF. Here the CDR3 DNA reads TGTGCCAGTAGTATAGACCTACGACAGGGGACTGAAGCTTTCTTT.

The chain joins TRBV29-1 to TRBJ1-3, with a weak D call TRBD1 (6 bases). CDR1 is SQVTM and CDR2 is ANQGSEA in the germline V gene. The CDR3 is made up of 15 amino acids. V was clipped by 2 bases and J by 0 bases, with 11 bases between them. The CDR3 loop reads CSVEKGTNSGNTIYF. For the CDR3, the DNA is TGCAGCGTTGAAAAGGGGACAAACTCTGGAAACACCATATATTTT.

Here the CDR3 DNA reads TGTGCCAGCAGTGTGTTGATGGCGGGAGGGATCTATGAGCAGTTCTTC. Protein sequence: CASSVLMAGGIYEQFF. This chain uses TRBV2 with TRBJ2-1, with 9 positions matching TRBD2. V shed 4 bases, J shed 8 bases, and the junction held 12 bases outside the gene matches. Germline V gene data show CDR1 as SNHLY and CDR2 as FYNNEI. CDR3 length: 16 amino acids.

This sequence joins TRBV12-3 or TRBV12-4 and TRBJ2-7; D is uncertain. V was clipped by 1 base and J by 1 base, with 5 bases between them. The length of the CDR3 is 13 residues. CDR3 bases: TGTGCCAGCAGTTTAGAGATTTCCTACGAGCAGTACTTC. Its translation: CASSLEISYEQYF.

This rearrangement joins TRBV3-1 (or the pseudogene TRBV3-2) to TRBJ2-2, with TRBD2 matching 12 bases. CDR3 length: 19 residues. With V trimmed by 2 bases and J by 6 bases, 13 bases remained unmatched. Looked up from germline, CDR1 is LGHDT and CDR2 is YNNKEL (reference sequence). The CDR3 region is CASSQPAPSGRAMSGELFF. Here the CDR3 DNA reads TGTGCCAGCAGCCAACCCGCACCTAGCGGGAGGGCCATGTCCGGGGAGCTGTTTTTT.

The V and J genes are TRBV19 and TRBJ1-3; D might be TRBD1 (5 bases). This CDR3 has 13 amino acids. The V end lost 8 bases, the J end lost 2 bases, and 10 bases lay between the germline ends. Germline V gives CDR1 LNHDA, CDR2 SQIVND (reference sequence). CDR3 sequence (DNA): TGTGCCAGTCGGGCGGGGGCTGGAAACACCATATATTTT. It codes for CASRAGAGNTIYF.

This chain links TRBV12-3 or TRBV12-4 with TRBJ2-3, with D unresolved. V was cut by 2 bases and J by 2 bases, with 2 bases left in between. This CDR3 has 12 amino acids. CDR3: CASSLSTDTQYF. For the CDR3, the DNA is TGTGCCAGCAGTTTATCCACAGATACGCAGTATTTT.

The CDR3 protein is CASSPRASDNEQFF. CDR3 nucleotides: TGTGCCAGTAGTCCGCGGGCCTCGGACAATGAGCAGTTCTTC. The V call is TRBV19, the J call TRBJ2-1; possibly TRBD2 for D (5 bases). The germline V gene has CDR1 LNHDA and CDR2 SQIVND (reference sequence). The length of the CDR3 is 14 residues. Trimming removed 5 bases at V and 5 bases at J, with 13 bases between.

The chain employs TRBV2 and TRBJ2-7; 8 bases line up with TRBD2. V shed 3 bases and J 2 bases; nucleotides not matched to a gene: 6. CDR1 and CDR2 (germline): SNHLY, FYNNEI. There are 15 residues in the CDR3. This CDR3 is CASSEVVAGTYEQYF. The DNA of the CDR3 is TGTGCCAGCAGTGAGGTAGTAGCGGGGACCTACGAGCAGTACTTC.

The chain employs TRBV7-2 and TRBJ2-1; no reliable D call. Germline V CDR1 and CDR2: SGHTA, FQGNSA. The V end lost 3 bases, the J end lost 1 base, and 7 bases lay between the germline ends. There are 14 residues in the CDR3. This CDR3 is CASSFVGSYNEQFF. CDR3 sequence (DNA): TGTGCCAGCAGCTTTGTAGGGTCCTACAATGAGCAGTTCTTC.

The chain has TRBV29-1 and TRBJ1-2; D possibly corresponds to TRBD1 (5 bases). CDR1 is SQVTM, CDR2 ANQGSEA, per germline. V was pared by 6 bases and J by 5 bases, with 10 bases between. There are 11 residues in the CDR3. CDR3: CSVTGDYGYTF. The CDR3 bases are TGCAGCGTCACAGGTGATTATGGCTACACCTTC.

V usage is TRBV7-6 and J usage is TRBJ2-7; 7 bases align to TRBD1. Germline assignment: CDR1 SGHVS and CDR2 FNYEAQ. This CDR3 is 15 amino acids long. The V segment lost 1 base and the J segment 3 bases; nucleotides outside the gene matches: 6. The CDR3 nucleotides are TGTGCCAGCAGCTTAGAACAGGGGTCTGTCTACGAGCAGTACTTC. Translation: CASSLEQGSVYEQYF.

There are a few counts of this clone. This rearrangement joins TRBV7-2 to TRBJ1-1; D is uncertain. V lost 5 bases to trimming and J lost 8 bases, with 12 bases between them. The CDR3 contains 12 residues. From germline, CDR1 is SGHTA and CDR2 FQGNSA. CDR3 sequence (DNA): TGTGCCAGCAGCCTCAGGAATCCGGAAGCTTTCTTT. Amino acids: CASSLRNPEAFF.

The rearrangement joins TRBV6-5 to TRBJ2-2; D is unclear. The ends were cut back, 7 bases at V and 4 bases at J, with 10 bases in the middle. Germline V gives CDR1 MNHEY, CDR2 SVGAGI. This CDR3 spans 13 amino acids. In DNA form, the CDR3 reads TGTGCCAGCACGCGCCCACTCACCGGGGAGCTGTTTTTT. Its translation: CASTRPLTGELFF.

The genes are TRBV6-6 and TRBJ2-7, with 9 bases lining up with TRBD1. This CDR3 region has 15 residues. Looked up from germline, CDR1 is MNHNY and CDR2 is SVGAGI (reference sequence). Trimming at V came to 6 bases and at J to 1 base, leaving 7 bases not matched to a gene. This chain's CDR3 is CASRVTGGRSYEQYF. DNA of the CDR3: TGTGCCAGCAGGGTGACAGGGGGAAGATCCTACGAGCAGTACTTC.

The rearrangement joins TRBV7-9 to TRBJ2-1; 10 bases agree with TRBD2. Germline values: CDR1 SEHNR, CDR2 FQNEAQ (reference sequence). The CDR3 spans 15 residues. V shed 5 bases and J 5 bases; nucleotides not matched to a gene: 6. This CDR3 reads CASSVGTSENNEQFF. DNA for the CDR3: TGTGCCAGCAGCGTCGGGACTAGCGAGAACAATGAGCAGTTCTTC.

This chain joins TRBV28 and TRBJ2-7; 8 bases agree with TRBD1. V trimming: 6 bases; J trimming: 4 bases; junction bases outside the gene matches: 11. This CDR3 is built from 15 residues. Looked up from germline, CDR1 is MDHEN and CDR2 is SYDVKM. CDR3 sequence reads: CASRATGGPLYEQYF. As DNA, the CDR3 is TGTGCCAGCAGGGCAACAGGGGGTCCTTTATACGAGCAGTACTTC.

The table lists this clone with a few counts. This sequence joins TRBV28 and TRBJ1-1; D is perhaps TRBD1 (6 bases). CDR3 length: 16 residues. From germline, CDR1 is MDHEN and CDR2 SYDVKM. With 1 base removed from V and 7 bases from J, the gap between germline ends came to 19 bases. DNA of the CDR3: TGTGCCAGCAGTTTATCCCTCGGGGGGGGCATCAGTGAAGCTTTCTTT. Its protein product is CASSLSLGGGISEAFF.

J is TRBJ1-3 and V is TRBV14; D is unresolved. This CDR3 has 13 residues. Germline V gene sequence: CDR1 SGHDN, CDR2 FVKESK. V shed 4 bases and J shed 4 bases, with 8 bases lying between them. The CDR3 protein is CASSPKLGNTIYF. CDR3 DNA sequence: TGTGCCAGCAGCCCAAAATTGGGAAACACCATATATTTT. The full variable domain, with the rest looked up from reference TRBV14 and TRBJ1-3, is EAGVTQFPSHSVIEKGQTVTLRCDPISGHDNLYWYRRVMGKEIKFLLHFVKESKQDESGMPNNRFLAERTGGTYSTLKVQPAELEDSGVYFCASSPKLGNTIYFGEGSWLTVV.

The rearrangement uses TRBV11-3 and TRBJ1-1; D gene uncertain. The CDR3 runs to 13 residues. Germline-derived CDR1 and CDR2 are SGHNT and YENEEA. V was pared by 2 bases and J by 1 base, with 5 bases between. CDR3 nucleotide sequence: TGTGCCAGCAGCTTATTACGGAACACTGAAGCTTTCTTT. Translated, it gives CASSLLRNTEAFF.

The CDR3 DNA follows: TGTGCCAGCAGTTACGCTGGGGGGTCCACAGATACGCAGTATTTT. It encodes CASSYAGGSTDTQYF. The chain recombines TRBV6-2 or TRBV6-3 with TRBJ2-3; a weak D match, TRBD2 (6 bases). CDR3 size: 15 residues. Trimming took 2 bases from V and 2 from J, leaving 11 bases between them. CDR1 MNHEY and CDR2 SVGEGT come from the germline V gene.